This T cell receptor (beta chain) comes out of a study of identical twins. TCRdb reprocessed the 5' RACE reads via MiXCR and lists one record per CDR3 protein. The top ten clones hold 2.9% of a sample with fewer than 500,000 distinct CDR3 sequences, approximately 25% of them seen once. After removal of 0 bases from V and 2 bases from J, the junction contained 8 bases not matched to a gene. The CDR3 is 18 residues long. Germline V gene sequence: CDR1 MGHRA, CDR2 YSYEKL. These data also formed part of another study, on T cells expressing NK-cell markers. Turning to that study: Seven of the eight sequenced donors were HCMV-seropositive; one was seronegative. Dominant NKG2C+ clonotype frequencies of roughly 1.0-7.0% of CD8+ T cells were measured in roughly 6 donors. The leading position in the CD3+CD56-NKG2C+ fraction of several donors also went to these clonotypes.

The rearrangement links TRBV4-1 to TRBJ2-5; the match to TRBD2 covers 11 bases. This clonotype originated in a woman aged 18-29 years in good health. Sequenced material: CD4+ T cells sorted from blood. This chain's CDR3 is CASSQEAGTSGRQETQYF. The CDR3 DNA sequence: TGCGCCAGCAGCCAAGAAGCCGGGACTAGCGGTAGACAAGAGACCCAGTACTTC.